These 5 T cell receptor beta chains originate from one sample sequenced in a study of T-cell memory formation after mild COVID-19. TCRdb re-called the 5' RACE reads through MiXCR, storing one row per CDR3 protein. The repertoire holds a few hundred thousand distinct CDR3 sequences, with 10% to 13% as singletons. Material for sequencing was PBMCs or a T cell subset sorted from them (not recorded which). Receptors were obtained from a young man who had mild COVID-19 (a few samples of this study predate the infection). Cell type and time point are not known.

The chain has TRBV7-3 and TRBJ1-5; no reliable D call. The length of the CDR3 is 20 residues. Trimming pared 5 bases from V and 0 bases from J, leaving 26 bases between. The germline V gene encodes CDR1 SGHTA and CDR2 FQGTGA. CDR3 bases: TGTGCCAGCAGCAGAGTGCAGGTACCTACCTCTCTGCTTAGCAATCAGCCCCAGCATTTT. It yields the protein CASSRVQVPTSLLSNQPQHF. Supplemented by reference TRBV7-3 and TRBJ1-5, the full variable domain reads GAGVSQTPSNKVTEKGKYVELRCDPISGHTALYWYRQSLGQGPEFLIYFQGTGAADDSGLPNDRFFAVRPEGSVSTLKIQRTERGDSAVYLCASSRVQVPTSLLSNQPQHFGDGTRLSIL.

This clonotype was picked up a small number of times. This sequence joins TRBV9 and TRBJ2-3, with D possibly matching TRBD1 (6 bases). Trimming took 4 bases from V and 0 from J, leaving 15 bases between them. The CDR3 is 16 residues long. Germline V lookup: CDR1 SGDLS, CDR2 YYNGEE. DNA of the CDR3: TGTGCCAGCAGCTCCAACGCCCAGGGGAGCACAGATACGCAGTATTTT. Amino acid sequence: CASSSNAQGSTDTQYF.

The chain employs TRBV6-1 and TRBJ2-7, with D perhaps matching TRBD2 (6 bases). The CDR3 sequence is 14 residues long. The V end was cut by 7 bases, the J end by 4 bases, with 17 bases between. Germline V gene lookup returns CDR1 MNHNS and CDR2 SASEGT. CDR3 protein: CASTLGKGGYEQYF. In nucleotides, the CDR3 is TGTGCCAGCACCCTTGGAAAGGGAGGTTACGAGCAGTACTTC.

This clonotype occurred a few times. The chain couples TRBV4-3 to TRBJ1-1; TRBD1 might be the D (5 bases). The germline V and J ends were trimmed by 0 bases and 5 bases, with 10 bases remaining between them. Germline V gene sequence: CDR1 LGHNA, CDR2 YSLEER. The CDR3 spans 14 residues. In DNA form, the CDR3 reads TGCGCCAGCAGCCAAGAAGGGGATGGGACTGAAGCTTTCTTT. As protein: CASSQEGDGTEAFF.

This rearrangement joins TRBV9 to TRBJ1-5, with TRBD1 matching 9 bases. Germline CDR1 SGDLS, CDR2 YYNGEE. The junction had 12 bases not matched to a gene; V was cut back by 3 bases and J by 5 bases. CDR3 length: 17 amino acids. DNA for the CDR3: TGTGCCAGCAGCGCAACAGGGGGCGACCCCTCGGATCAGCCCCAGCATTTT. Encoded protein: CASSATGGDPSDQPQHF. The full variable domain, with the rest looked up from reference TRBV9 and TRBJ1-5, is DSGVTQTPKHLITATGQRVTLRCSPRSGDLSVYWYQQSLDQGLQFLIQYYNGEERAKGNILERFSAQQFPDLHSELNLSSLELGDSALYFCASSATGGDPSDQPQHFGDGTRLSIL.